A selection of T cell receptor beta chains follows, all from one sample in a study of shared clonotypes between healthy human individuals. The protocol was immunoSEQ multiplex PCR, while the TCRdb copy is restricted to in-frame clones and leaves out a portion. The sample yields roughly 2.4 million clones, nearly 97% seen once. The sample was naive CD4+ T cells sorted from blood. The receptors come from a young man in good health. The CDR3 runs from the conserved cysteine through the conserved F or W. The order of the fields is D gene, V gene, J gene, clone size, CDR3 DNA, CDR3 protein. D genes are given only for firm matches. Expanded clones are given a class, and other clones once, few, many or no size at all.

>TRBD1|TRBV7-2|TRBJ1-3|-
TGTGCCAGCAGCACGGGACAGGGGTCTGGAAACACCATATATTTT
CASSTGQGSGNTIYF
>-|TRBV5-1|TRBJ1-1|-
TGCGCCAGCAGCCTGGAGGGGGGGCCTGGTGAAGCTTTCTTT
CASSLEGGPGEAFF
>TRBD2|TRBV11-3|TRBJ2-1|-
TGTGCCAGCAGCTTAATCAGCGGGGGGCCTCAAGAGCAGTTCTTC
CASSLISGGPQEQFF
>-|TRBV5-1|TRBJ1-2|-
TGCGCCAGCAGCTTAGACAGCACGGACTATGGCTACACCTTC
CASSLDSTDYGYTF
>TRBD1|TRBV19|TRBJ2-7|few
TGTGCCAGTAGTATTAACAGGGGATACGAGCAGTACTTC
CASSINRGYEQYF
>-|TRBV6-1|TRBJ1-3|-
TGTGCCAGCAGTGGTTGGGCTGGAAACACCATATATTTT
CASSGWAGNTIYF
>-|TRBV18|TRBJ2-5|-
TGTGCCAGCTCACCGATCCGACAGGAACAACAGACCCAGTACTTC
CASSPIRQEQQTQYF
>TRBD1|TRBV27|TRBJ1-2|-
TGTGCCAGCAGTTTATCGGGACAGGGGATCTATGGCTACACCTTC
CASSLSGQGIYGYTF
>-|TRBV30|TRBJ1-5|-
TGTGCCTGGAGTGTACAACAGGATCAGCCCCAGCATTTT
CAWSVQQDQPQHF
>-|TRBV5-1|TRBJ1-1|-
TGCGCCAGCAGGATGGGCGCCCCCGGTGCTGGCACTGAAGCTTTCTTT
CASRMGAPGAGTEAFF
>-|TRBV5-1|TRBJ1-5|once
TGCGCCAGCAGACCGACAGGAGATAGCAATCAGCCCCAGCATTTT
CASRPTGDSNQPQHF
>TRBD2|TRBV4-3|TRBJ2-1|-
TGCGCCAGCAGCCAAGAAGCGGCTAGCGGAAACAATGAGCAGTTCTTC
CASSQEAASGNNEQFF
>-|TRBV19|TRBJ2-5|-
TGTGCCAGCGACGGGGGTGGAGAGACCCAGTACTTC
CASDGGGETQYF
>TRBD1|TRBV5-4|TRBJ1-2|-
TGTGCCAGCAGCTCGGACAGGGAGAGTTATGGCTACACCTTC
CASSSDRESYGYTF
>-|TRBV2|TRBJ2-4|-
TGTGCCAGCAGTGAAGCGCGCAGGGTTGGAAACATTCAGTACTTC
CASSEARRVGNIQYF
>-|TRBV6-6|TRBJ2-1|-
TGTGCCAGCAGTTACTCCCGGAATTCCTACAATGAGCAGTTCTTC
CASSYSRNSYNEQFF
>-|TRBV29-1|TRBJ2-3|-
TGCAGCGTTGAAACCGGCCGCGGCCGCACAGATACGCAGTATTTT
CSVETGRGRTDTQYF
>-|TRBV18|TRBJ1-1|-
TGTGCCAGCTCACCACGAGAAGGGACTGAAGCTTTCTTT
CASSPREGTEAFF
>-|TRBV28|TRBJ1-3|-
TGTGCCAGCAGTCTTCCCCTTAAAAACACCATATATTTT
CASSLPLKNTIYF
>-|TRBV19|TRBJ1-6|-
TGTGCCAGTAGTGCGGCGTCCCCATCCTATAATTCACCCCTCCACTTT
CASSAASPSYNSPLHF
>-|TRBV23-1|TRBJ1-3|-
TGCGCCAGCAGTCCCGCCTGCTCTGGAAACACCATATATTTT
CASSPACSGNTIYF
>-|TRBV19|TRBJ1-6|-
TGTGCCAGTAGTATGGGGCTACAGGGAACTAATTCACCCCTCCACTTT
CASSMGLQGTNSPLHF
>TRBD1|TRBV7-2|TRBJ2-1|-
TGTGCCAGCAGCCCAACCGGGACAGGAGCAAATGAGCAGTTCTTC
CASSPTGTGANEQFF
>-|TRBV5-1|TRBJ2-5|-
TGCGCCAGCAGCTTGGCTGGGACTTCCCAAGAGACCCAGTACTTC
CASSLAGTSQETQYF
>TRBD1|TRBV2|TRBJ1-1|-
TGTGCCAGCAGACAGGGGGTTGAGCAGACTGAAGCTTTCTTT
CASRQGVEQTEAFF
>-|TRBV5-4|TRBJ2-2|-
TGTGCCAGCAGCTCCTTAAAGACCGGGGAGCTGTTTTTT
CASSSLKTGELFF
>-|TRBV7-2|TRBJ2-7|-
TGTGCCAGCAGCCCAGGCTACGAGCAGTACTTC
CASSPGYEQYF
>TRBD1|TRBV7-3|TRBJ1-6|-
TGTGCCAGCAGCCCTGGACAGGGTAATTCACCCCTCCACTTT
CASSPGQGNSPLHF
>-|TRBV10-3|TRBJ1-1|once
TGTGCCATCAGTGAGTCGGGCAGGGAAGCTTTCTTT
CAISESGREAFF
>-|TRBV30|TRBJ1-5|-
TGTGCCTGGAAAGGGCTCAATCAGCCCCAGCATTTT
CAWKGLNQPQHF
>TRBD1|TRBV7-6|TRBJ2-5|few
TGTGCCAGCAGCTCCAGCTCTGCAGGGGGCGCAGAGACCCAGTACTTC
CASSSSSAGGAETQYF
>-|TRBV29-1|TRBJ1-3|-
TGCAGCGTTGCACCAAACTCTGGAAACACCATATATTTT
CSVAPNSGNTIYF
>TRBD2|TRBV18|TRBJ2-1|-
TGTGCCAGCTCACCAATAGCGGGAGTAGGGTACAATGAGCAGTTCTTC
CASSPIAGVGYNEQFF